The present TCR beta chain was sequenced within a study of T cell responses to AZD1222 COVID-19 vaccine (dated by TCRdb to about 2021). About the study as a whole: TCR sequencing covered over 230 trial participants: 200 to 220 given two doses of AZD1222 and 26 given two doses of MenACWY control vaccine. Trial participants were enrolled by age into subgroups of 18-55, 56-69 and 70-plus years, and about 150, 27 and 61 TCR-sequenced participants, respectively, were included in these subgroups.

The CDR3 regions of human TCRbeta chains were analyzed by immunosequencing. Per the authors' processing: Repertoire TCRs were matched against a reference library of SARS-CoV-2-specific TCRs generated with the MIRA antigen-specificity platform. Breadth was defined as the fraction of unique TCRs that were SARS-CoV-2-associated. Depth was defined as the fraction of total T cells that were SARS-CoV-2-associated. Using the MIRA data, each spike-specific TCR was assigned both to the spike region to which the TCR was reactive and to a CD4 or CD8 class. Log10-transformed breadth and depth values were compared by one-way ANOVA with Sidak's multiple comparisons tests. TCRdb stores this immuneACCESS table with in-frame sequences only. Part of the clones is absent; in the studies checked, under half of the shortfall reflects unresolved V genes, and no reason is known for the rest. V and J calls and clone size are given by that table; D and trimming were obtained from the DNA. This sample has about 130,000 clones in its table, and 80% to 95% of those were observed once. The ten largest clones represent nearly 4.5% of the sample.

About this clone itself: It lacks a known antigen. No base quality values were provided; no much bigger clone lies one nucleotide off.

Read against the paper, the sample's time point label means: baseline before first vaccination. Interpreted using the paper, the treatment or condition label stands for: meningococcal conjugate vaccine given as trial control. Samples from vaccinated people were obtained from the UK trials COV001 and COV002, which included a single-blind randomized controlled phase 2/3 trial of AZD1222 (ChAdOx1 nCoV-19) in healthy adults. For TCRbeta chain sequencing, PBMC samples were collected from trial participants at day 0 and at day 28 after the second dose. Here V drops 5 bases and J drops 3 bases, and the junction holds 4 bases not matched to any gene. Including the terminal cysteine and phenylalanine, the CDR3 comprises 15 residues. Only the CDR3 DNA is retained, 45 bases long and in frame from the first base. Sequences MNHEY (CDR1) and SVGAGI (CDR2) are obtained from the germline V gene. General conclusions and limits of the study: In the small 56-69-year group, the increase in depth fell short of significance, most likely because of low power. No day 14 peak-response samples were available, so repertoires were characterized only after the peak T cell response. The whole spike protein was spanned by vaccine-associated CD4 TCRs, and dominant responses were seen in regions 160-218 and 743-854. Reportedly, close to half of the unique spike-specific TCRs recognized epitopes lying outside the regions that are mutated in the B.1.351 and B.1.1.7 variants. Spike-specific TCR breadth and depth rose significantly after two AZD1222 doses compared with day 0 and with MenACWY recipients. Only five to seven AZD1222 recipients were SARS-CoV-2 seropositive at baseline, limiting conclusions about previously exposed vaccinees. Participants were mostly white British, with more females than males. The authors suggested clonal diversity may have been underestimated.

The source of this sequence is an adult in good health. The sequence joins TRBV6-5 to TRBJ2-3; 11 central nucleotides agree with TRBD2. The source was peripheral blood, collected on day 0 of MenACWY control vaccination. The CDR3 reads as follows: CASSILAGGTDTQYF. The nucleotide sequence is given as TGTGCCAGCAGTATTTTAGCGGGAGGGACAGATACGCAGTATTTT.